This T cell receptor beta chain was sequenced for a study of CD8 T cells in ankylosing spondylitis. Findings and caveats of the study: Seven to nine highly homologous variants formed a TCR beta motif that appeared characteristic of ankylosing spondylitis blood. Prior literature has documented some motif variants in synovial fluid and blood from reactive arthritis. As reported, disease-linked clones showed significant enrichment in matched ankylosing spondylitis synovial fluid.

This CDR3 is 13 amino acids long. Germline-derived CDR1 and CDR2 are KGHDR and SFDVKD. The ends were cut back, 5 bases at V and 7 bases at J, with 11 bases in the middle. A word on this clonotype: Antigen unknown.

TCRdb recomputed calls from the 5' RACE reads with MiXCR, one row per CDR3 protein. The profile covers about 450,000 distinct CDR3 sequences, with roughly 26% appearing a single time and under 0.9% taken by the ten largest. The TCR comes from a male donor with ankylosing spondylitis. V usage is TRBV24-1 and J usage is TRBJ2-1, with D hard to call. The material sequenced was blood, either unsorted or a sorted T cell fraction (not recorded which). The CDR3: CATSGEARNEQFF. DNA of the CDR3: TGTGCCACCAGTGGGGAAGCTCGGAATGAGCAGTTCTTC.